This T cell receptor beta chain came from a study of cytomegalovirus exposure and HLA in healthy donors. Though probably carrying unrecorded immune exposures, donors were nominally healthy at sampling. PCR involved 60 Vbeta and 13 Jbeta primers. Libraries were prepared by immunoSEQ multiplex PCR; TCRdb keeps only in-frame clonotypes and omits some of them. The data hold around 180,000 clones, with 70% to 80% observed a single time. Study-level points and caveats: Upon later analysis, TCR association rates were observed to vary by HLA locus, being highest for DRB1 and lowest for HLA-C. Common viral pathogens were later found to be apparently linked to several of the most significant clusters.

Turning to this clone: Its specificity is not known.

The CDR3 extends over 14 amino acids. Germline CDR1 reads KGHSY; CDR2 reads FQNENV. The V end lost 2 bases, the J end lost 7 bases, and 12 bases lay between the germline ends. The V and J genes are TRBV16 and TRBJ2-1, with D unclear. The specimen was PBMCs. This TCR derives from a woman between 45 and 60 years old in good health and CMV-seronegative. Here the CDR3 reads CASSQIRWSNEQFF. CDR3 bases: TGTGCCAGCAGCCAAATACGGTGGTCGAATGAGCAGTTCTTC. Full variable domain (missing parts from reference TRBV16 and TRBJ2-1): GEEVAQTPKHLVRGEGQKAKLYCAPIKGHSYVFWYQQVLKNEFKFLISFQNENVFDETGMPKERFSAKCLPNSPCSLEIQATKLEDSAVYFCASSQIRWSNEQFFGPGTRLTVL.